The clone carrying this TCR beta chain showed up just a few times. The V gene's germline CDR1 is SGHTA and CDR2 FQGNSA. There are 15 residues in the CDR3. The V segment lost 1 base and the J segment 4 bases; nucleotides outside the gene matches: 1. The sample originates from a study of human T cells and chemical hapten exposure. Stated time point: patch test 2, 6 weeks after DPC sensitization. The treatment is: therapeutic diphenylcyclopropenone sensitization with weekly scalp DPC. The library gave individual cDNA molecules unique molecular identifiers. TCRdb independently ran MiXCR on the RACE reads; one entry per CDR3 protein. The sample lists approximately 87,000 distinct CDR3 sequences, 9.5% to 12% seen once, with 3% to 4% in the top ten.

This specimen was whole blood, taken in connection with sensitization to the hapten diphenylcyclopropenone (DPC). The chain uses TRBV7-2 and TRBJ2-5; 12 bases fit TRBD2. The source is a woman between 40 and 50 years old with alopecia areata. Some clones in this sample may be carry-over from other donors' samples. This CDR3 reads CASSLGLAGVETQYF. The CDR3 DNA follows: TGTGCCAGCAGCTTAGGACTAGCGGGGGTAGAGACCCAGTACTTC. Filled out from reference TRBV7-2 and TRBJ2-5, the complete variable domain reads GAGVSQSPSNKVTEKGKDVELRCDPISGHTALYWYRQSLGQGLEFLIYFQGNSAPDKSGLPSDRFSAERTGGSVSTLTIQRTQQEDSAVYLCASSLGLAGVETQYFGPGTRLLVL.